These 17 T cell receptor beta chains share one sample of origin, sequenced in a study of T cells in Graves' hyperthyroidism and ophthalmopathy. Amplification of TCR beta CDR3 regions used RNA as the template. The study used the HTBI primer set for a first-round RT-PCR of the TCR CDR3. From the multiplex PCR reads, TCRdb called clonotypes with MiXCR, one entry per CDR3 protein. The sample has about 640,000 distinct CDR3 sequences, 40% to 55% seen once. Sequencing used peripheral blood or thyroid tissue (not recorded which). These receptors all come from an adult man with Graves' disease, either hyperthyroidism or ophthalmopathy (not recorded which).

This clonotype was recorded many times. The V call is TRBV29-1, the J call TRBJ1-3; no clear D gene. Germline CDR1 and CDR2: SQVTM and ANQGSEA. The V end was cut by 4 bases, the J end by 0 bases, with 4 bases between. The CDR3 is 12 residues long. CDR3 in DNA: TGCAGCGTTGGAGCCTCTGGAAACACCATATATTTT. It specifies CSVGASGNTIYF.

In its sample, this clonotype was seen a few times. This chain links TRBV20-1 with TRBJ1-2; possible D gene TRBD1, 5 bases. CDR1 is DFQATT and CDR2 is SNEGSKA in the germline V gene (reference sequence). The CDR3 totals 11 residues. V was trimmed by 7 bases and J by 3 bases, leaving 9 bases between them. Written as DNA, the CDR3 is TGCAGTGTAAGCAGGGACTATGGCTACACCTTC. Its protein product is CSVSRDYGYTF.

The rearrangement uses TRBV12-3 or TRBV12-4 and TRBJ1-1; D possibly corresponds to TRBD1 (5 bases). The CDR3 contains 13 residues. V dropped 7 bases and J dropped 9 bases, with 18 bases sitting between them. The CDR3 is CASTRDATWKAFF. CDR3 DNA: TGTGCCAGCACCCGGGACGCTACCTGGAAAGCTTTCTTT.

The chain employs TRBV24-1 and TRBJ2-2; D is unclear. CDR3 size: 13 residues. Germline V gene lookup returns CDR1 KGHDR and CDR2 SFDVKD. V was clipped by 5 bases and J by 4 bases, with 7 bases between them. This CDR3 is CATSGASTGELFF. In nucleotides, the CDR3 is TGTGCCACCAGTGGGGCGAGCACCGGGGAGCTGTTTTTT.

The sample holds many counts of this clonotype. The J gene is TRBJ1-4, the V gene TRBV7-6, with D uncertain. Trimming pared 4 bases from V and 5 bases from J, leaving 8 bases between. This CDR3 has 13 amino acids. The V gene's germline CDR1 is SGHVS and CDR2 FNYEAQ. The CDR3 is CASSSSSNEKLFF. DNA for the CDR3: TGTGCCAGCAGCTCATCAAGCAATGAAAAACTGTTTTTT.

The chain links TRBV10-3 to TRBJ1-5; the D is unclear. The germline V and J ends were trimmed by 4 bases and 3 bases, with 13 bases remaining between them. CDR3 length: 15 amino acids. CDR1 ENHRY and CDR2 SYGVKD come from the germline V gene. Here the CDR3 DNA reads TGTGCCATCAGTGTTGAGGGAGGGTCCAATCAGCCCCAGCATTTT. Translated, it gives CAISVEGGSNQPQHF.

This clonotype has a count of ten or more. This chain connects TRBV24-1 to TRBJ1-5; 8 bases agree with TRBD1. J gave up 14 bases and V 1 base, and 9 bases lay outside the gene matches. There are 14 residues in the CDR3. Germline-derived CDR1 and CDR2 are KGHDR and SFDVKD. The CDR3: CATSDFGATTGEHF. The CDR3 DNA is TGTGCCACCAGTGATTTCGGGGCCACGACAGGGGAGCATTTT.

This clonotype has a handful of counts. The V gene is TRBV7-2, the J gene TRBJ1-4; possibly TRBD1 for D (5 bases). This CDR3 has 18 residues. Germline V lookup: CDR1 SGHTA, CDR2 FQGNSA. The V end was cut by 1 base, the J end by 0 bases, with 15 bases between. CDR3 sequence (DNA): TGTGCCAGCAGCTTAGAATTCGGGACGGCGTCAACTAATGAAAAACTGTTTTTT. It encodes CASSLEFGTASTNEKLFF.

The chain couples TRBV7-3 to TRBJ2-5; 8 nucleotides align to TRBD2. This CDR3 has 17 residues. The V segment lost 5 bases and the J segment 5 bases; nucleotides outside the gene matches: 16. Germline CDR1 is SGHTA and CDR2 is FQGTGA. The CDR3 here is CASSHRARSGSGETQYF. DNA for the CDR3: TGTGCCAGCAGCCACCGAGCGCGCAGCGGGAGTGGTGAGACCCAGTACTTC.

This rearrangement joins TRBV6-6 to TRBJ2-5; TRBD2 matches at 10 bases. CDR3 length equals 14 residues. Germline V CDR1 and CDR2: MNHNY, SVGAGI (reference sequence). With 5 bases clipped from V and 5 bases from J, the junction kept 5 bases outside the gene matches. CDR3 sequence (DNA): TGTGCCAGCAGTGCTAGCGGGAGAGAGGAGACCCAGTACTTC. Translation: CASSASGREETQYF.

The chain combines TRBV2 with TRBJ2-5; D possibly corresponds to TRBD1 (6 bases). The CDR3 is 13 residues long. From germline, CDR1 is SNHLY and CDR2 FYNNEI. The V gene lost 10 bases and the J gene lost 4 bases, with 16 bases spanning the gap. The CDR3: CANLSTGGETQYF. The CDR3 nucleotides are TGTGCCAACCTATCGACAGGTGGAGAGACCCAGTACTTC. Full variable domain (rest looked up from reference TRBV2 and TRBJ2-5): EPEVTQTPSHQVTQMGQEVILRCVPISNHLYFYWYRQILGQKVEFLVSFYNNEISEKSEIFDDQFSVERPDGSNFTLKIRSTKLEDSAMYFCANLSTGGETQYFGPGTRLLVL.

This clonotype has at least ten counts. The rearrangement uses TRBV7-2 and TRBJ1-6; D unresolved. The germline V gene has CDR1 SGHTA and CDR2 FQGNSA. This CDR3 is built from 14 residues. V lost 1 base and J 8 bases, leaving 9 bases between the germline ends. This CDR3 reads CASSLDSFDSPLHF. The CDR3 DNA follows: TGTGCCAGCAGCTTAGACAGTTTTGATTCACCCCTCCACTTT.

About this clonotype itself: A much bigger clone sits one base away, suggesting this may be a read error. V and J are TRBV24-1 and TRBJ1-3; D is undetermined. Germline CDR1 is KGHDR and CDR2 is SFDVKD. This CDR3 contains 12 residues. CDR3 nucleotides: TGTGTCACCAGTGAGTTTGGAAACACCATATATTTT. It yields the protein CVTSEFGNTIYF.

This chain joins TRBV6-1 and TRBJ2-5; 8 bases match TRBD2. Germline V gene sequence: CDR1 MNHNS, CDR2 SASEGT. The length of the CDR3 is 13 residues. With V trimmed by 7 bases and J by 3 bases, 4 bases remained unmatched. The chain's CDR3 is CASIETSEETQYF. CDR3 nucleotides: TGTGCCAGCATCGAGACTAGCGAAGAGACCCAGTACTTC.

The CDR3, as DNA: TGTGCCAGCAGTCCCGGGCCTCCCGGCGGTGAAGCTTTCTTT. As protein: CASSPGPPGGEAFF. This chain connects TRBV27 to TRBJ1-1; D unclear. The V end was cut by 5 bases, the J end by 7 bases, with 17 bases between. The CDR3 is 14 residues long. Germline CDR1 reads MNHEY; CDR2 reads SMNVEV (reference sequence).

This clonotype was detected a few times. The gene calls are TRBV5-4 and TRBJ2-7; weak D call: TRBD2 (6 bases). CDR3 length: 13 residues. CDR1 and CDR2 (germline): SGHNT, YYREEE (reference sequence). The ends were cut back, 0 bases at V and 3 bases at J, with 7 bases in the middle. As DNA, the CDR3 is TGTGCCAGCAGCTTGGGGGAGGACTACGAGCAGTACTTC. Translated: CASSLGEDYEQYF.

This clonotype showed up just a few times. The chain uses TRBV19 and TRBJ2-2, with unresolved D. Trimming removed 6 bases at V and 7 bases at J, with 21 bases between. Looked up from germline, CDR1 is LNHDA and CDR2 is SQIVND (reference sequence). This CDR3 contains 16 residues. CDR3 sequence (DNA): TGTGCCAGTAGCCCTCACCCGGACGGGCCTTTCGGGGAGCTGTTTTTT. Encoded protein: CASSPHPDGPFGELFF.